Below are 12 T cell receptor beta chains sequenced from a single sample in a study of shared clonotypes between healthy human individuals. The assay was immunoSEQ multiplex PCR, and TCRdb's table has in-frame clones only and misses some. The sample consists of 2 million to 2.5 million clones, 93% of them appearing once. The sample was naive CD4+ T cells from PBMCs. As for subset: CD45RA+ positively selected. The receptor set was obtained from a man between 18 and 35 years old in good health. Some clones in this sample may be carry-over from other donors' samples.

The gene calls are TRBV29-1 and TRBJ1-4, with D hard to call. The CDR3 is made up of 12 amino acids. Trimming left V 6 bases short and J 7 bases short, with 12 bases between. Germline CDR1 and CDR2: SQVTM and ANQGSEA. CDR3: CSVWQSGEKLFF. The CDR3 DNA reads as TGCAGCGTGTGGCAATCTGGTGAAAAACTGTTTTTT.

The chain is built from TRBV28 and TRBJ2-7, with 8 bases matching TRBD1. The CDR3 covers 14 residues. Germline-derived CDR1 and CDR2 are MDHEN and SYDVKM. Losses at the gene ends were 6 bases for V and 2 bases for J; bases not matched to a gene: 6. The CDR3 reads CASSETGGAYEQYF. DNA of the CDR3: TGTGCCAGCAGCGAAACAGGGGGAGCCTACGAGCAGTACTTC.

The chain uses TRBV19 and TRBJ2-1, with 8 bases that match TRBD2. Losses at the gene ends were 9 bases for V and 6 bases for J; bases not matched to a gene: 16. The CDR3 totals 16 residues. Germline lookup yields CDR1 LNHDA and CDR2 SQIVND (reference sequence). CDR3: CASKESGTRIVNEQFF. DNA for the CDR3: TGTGCCAGCAAAGAATCCGGGACTAGGATTGTCAATGAGCAGTTCTTC.

The rearrangement joins TRBV6-4 to TRBJ2-7, with 8 positions matching TRBD1. Germline-derived CDR1 and CDR2 are MRHNA and SNTAGT. V trimming: 2 bases; J trimming: 5 bases; junction bases outside the gene matches: 11. The CDR3 loop spans 16 amino acids. CDR3 sequence: CASSDPSGQGEHEQYF. The CDR3, as DNA: TGTGCCAGCAGTGACCCATCCGGACAGGGAGAACACGAGCAGTACTTC.

This chain connects TRBV21-1 to TRBJ2-1. TRBV21-1 is designated a pseudogene. This CDR3 has 8 amino acids. CDR3 nucleotides: TGTGCCAACCGTCTTAAGTTCTTC. It translates to CANRLKFF.

This clone was detected a few times. The chain is built from TRBV10-3 and TRBJ1-1, with 8 bases lining up with TRBD1. The J segment lost 5 bases and the V segment lost 6 bases, leaving 5 bases of the junction unmatched. In germline, CDR1 is ENHRY, CDR2 SYGVKD. There are 13 residues in the CDR3. CDR3 nucleotide sequence: TGTGCCATCAGGGTGGACAGGGATACTGAAGCTTTCTTT. It is translated as CAIRVDRDTEAFF.

The rearrangement joins TRBV7-3 to TRBJ2-7; D is uncertain. The CDR3 totals 16 residues. Germline values: CDR1 SGHTA, CDR2 FQGTGA. The V end lost 3 bases, the J end lost 0 bases, and 15 bases lay between the germline ends. The CDR3 is CASSFTMEAVSYEQYF. In nucleotides, the CDR3 is TGTGCCAGCAGCTTTACGATGGAAGCAGTCTCCTACGAGCAGTACTTC.

The J gene is TRBJ2-1, the V gene TRBV14; 7 nucleotides line up with TRBD2. This CDR3 is 13 amino acids long. Per germline, CDR1 SGHDN and CDR2 FVKESK. Germline trimming cut 4 bases from V and 13 bases from J; bases unmatched to any gene: 10. CDR3 nucleotide sequence: TGTGCCAGCAGCCCAGGACTAGTTCTTTTTCAGTTCTTC. Translated, it gives CASSPGLVLFQFF.

This sequence joins TRBV27 and TRBJ2-7; D is possibly TRBD2 (6 bases). Trimming removed 4 bases at V and 9 bases at J, with 16 bases between. The CDR3 covers 13 residues. Per the germline V gene, CDR1 is MNHEY and CDR2 is SMNVEV (reference sequence). CDR3 DNA sequence: TGTGCCAGCAGTTCCGCAGATCGGGGAGGGCAGTACTTC. Translating it yields CASSSADRGGQYF.

The rearrangement joins TRBV20-1 to TRBJ2-7; D remains ambiguous. Trimming took 6 bases from V and 2 from J, leaving 8 bases between them. Germline CDR1 is DFQATT and CDR2 is SNEGSKA (reference sequence). CDR3 length: 11 residues. The CDR3 spells CSAVRAYEQYF. The CDR3 DNA reads TGCAGTGCCGTACGCGCCTACGAGCAGTACTTC.

The V and J genes are TRBV30 and TRBJ2-1; D not resolved. This CDR3 spans 11 amino acids. V was pared by 0 bases and J by 10 bases, with 7 bases between. Germline-derived CDR1 and CDR2 are GTSNPN and SVGIG (reference sequence). The CDR3 coding sequence is TGTGCCTGGAGTGTAGAGACAGAGCAGTTCTTC. This codes for CAWSVETEQFF. Full variable domain (missing parts from reference TRBV30 and TRBJ2-1): SQTIHQWPATLVQPVGSPLSLECTVEGTSNPNLYWYRQAAGRGLQLLFYSVGIGQISSEVPQNLSASRPQDRQFILSSKKLLLSDSGFYLCAWSVETEQFFGPGTRLTVL.

This clone appeared once. The genes are TRBV6-1 and TRBJ2-1, with 8 bases that match TRBD2. There are 19 residues in the CDR3. With V trimmed by 1 base and J by 7 bases, 18 bases remained unmatched. CDR1 is MNHNS and CDR2 is SASEGT in the germline V gene. CDR3 residues: CASSEDFFRASGFLNEQFF. In DNA, the CDR3 is TGTGCCAGCAGTGAAGATTTCTTTCGGGCTAGCGGGTTCCTTAATGAGCAGTTCTTC.